This T cell receptor (beta chain) derives from a study of cytomegalovirus exposure and HLA in healthy donors (dated by TCRdb to about 2017). As for the study more broadly: An earlier analysis of 587 of the donors reported 250 to 300 Gb of sequence data and 117 million unique TCR beta sequences obtained from around 170 million T cells. About 280 gigabases of sequencing data and around 80 million unique TCR sequences made up an early release that covered 500 to 700 HLA-typed donors. Of the 350 to 450 genotyped donors, approximately 83% fell in the genetic ancestry cluster associated with self-reported Caucasian donors. The aim of the study was to test whether cataloging public T cell receptors could identify signatures of past pathogen exposure. The study profiled the T cell repertoires of under 850 subjects by immunosequencing and related them to cytomegalovirus serostatus. A separate validation cohort of roughly 130 different subjects was used in addition to the roughly 670-subject first cohort. To predict cytomegalovirus infection status, the study combined high-throughput TCR immunosequencing, statistical association of individual TCRs with disease status, and machine learning. In a later analysis, previously published TCR beta repertoires from 550 to 750 donors were re-analyzed and high-resolution HLA genotyping was added so that TCR occurrence patterns could be studied. Rather than using new phenotypic data, the later analysis identified candidate immune exposures from TCR beta sequences and from how often those sequences occurred across donors. To decide whether each TCR beta V gene segment behaved as functional or pseudogenic, an earlier analysis of some 600 of the donors relied on high-throughput TCR beta sequencing. Donor age, sex, ethnicity and CMV serostatus were compiled alongside the repertoire data. Genome-wide SNP genotypes for about 55% of the roughly 670 donors were used in a later genetic analysis, which treated that subset as a discovery cohort. All discovery cohort repertoires had been generated on a single sequencing platform. HLA typing covered class I and class II loci at four-digit resolution. The number of typed donors differed by locus: about 629-630 for A, B, C, DRB1 and DQB1; 500 to 550 for DQA1; around 610 for DPA1; and about 450 for DPB1. Five DR-DQ haplotypes were treated as single units for association and clustering because of strong linkage in the cohort. On average, over 200,000 unique TCR beta nucleotide sequences were sequenced per donor among some 420 genotyped donors of the cohort, with about 19% of those sequences being non-productive.

Study-wide conclusions, independent of this receptor: In an earlier analysis of roughly 560 of the donors, most TCR beta V segments were observed in productive rearrangements about 87% or about 30% of the time, broadly matching IMGT annotations. According to a later analysis, parvovirus B19, influenza, CMV and Epstein-Barr virus appeared linked to several top co-occurrence clusters. A further reported finding was that TCR beta sequences accurately predicted the HLA-A and HLA-B alleles for most subjects in the first cohort. According to a later analysis, TCR association rates differed among HLA loci, with DRB1 alleles showing the most associated TCRs and HLA-C alleles showing the fewest. A later analysis found that HLA-associated TCR beta chains were more clonally expanded and had lower generation probabilities than equally common non-associated chains. The classifier was reported to diagnose cytomegalovirus status with high specificity and sensitivity in both the original cohort and the validation cohort. Three of the identified cytomegalovirus-associated TCR beta chains were confirmed in vitro to be specific for cytomegalovirus antigens. According to a later analysis, most CMV-associated TCR beta chains appeared to be HLA-restricted, and the HLA associations seemed to be driven largely by CMV exposure. At a false discovery rate of 0.05, a later analysis linked 16,951 TCR beta sequences to specific HLA alleles. Assigning TCR associations to individual alleles was difficult when HLA alleles, especially DR and DQ, strongly co-occurred. For the cohort, immune exposure information was limited to CMV serostatus. Correlated functional status among segregating V segments might reflect linkage disequilibrium, but an unknown experimental factor could not be ruled out. Most TCR sequences were seen in very few donors, while some public TCRs were found in many individuals. Because some donors lacked HLA typing at each locus, the association tests relied only on the typed subset. A later genetic analysis reported fewer N-insertions in productive TCRs among donors in an Asian-associated ancestry cluster than the approximately 700-donor mean. Because counts were too low, some 16 rarely observed V segments, including chromosome 9 orphons, were excluded from the earlier analysis of about 500 of the donors. The authors suggested that the approach could potentially be extended to other disease states and immunological phenotypes. Sequencing depth was assumed to be roughly uniform across donors in the presence/absence analyses, though that assumption may not hold. In a later genetic analysis, a missense DCLRE1C variant was associated with V-gene and J-gene trimming of TCR beta chains, and the association was replicated in an independent cohort. In this cohort, only TCR beta chains were sequenced, and detectable features were limited by the absence of alpha or paired-chain data. The study gave a list of some 150 TCR beta chains associated with cytomegalovirus. The sequencing pipeline was judged likely to have produced a cluster of highly shared sequence variants as a technical artifact.

As regards this clone: Its specific antigen is unknown. No quality values exist for individual bases; no much larger clone is one base distant.

The library came from the immunoSEQ multiplex PCR assay. For the multiplex PCR, a mixture combining 60 forward primers for TCR Vbeta segments and 13 reverse primers for TCR Jbeta segments was used. A multiplex PCR assay on genomic DNA amplified the CDR3 region of rearranged TCR beta genes. The Illumina HiSeq System was used to sequence the amplified TCR beta libraries as 87-base-pair reads. In the paper's pipeline: A later analysis tallied tens of millions of unique TCR beta chains across the 660 or so repertoires, and about 12 million of those chains were shared by two or more donors. A nearest-neighbor algorithm error-corrected the raw reads and collapsed the reads into unique sequences, merging closely related sequences to remove PCR and sequencing errors. To assign V, D and J gene segments, CDR3 sequences were aligned to IMGT reference sequences. For a sequence to be retained, a match of at least six nucleotides to both a V gene segment and a J gene segment was required. Rearrangements were called productive when the CDR3 lacked stop codons and stayed in frame with V and J; all others were non-productive. Following IMGT convention, CDR3 was defined as the stretch from the second conserved V-encoded cysteine up to the conserved J-encoded phenylalanine. The earlier analysis of about 590 of the donors excluded sequences that lacked an unambiguous match to a single V gene segment. An earlier analysis of a few hundred of the donors classified V segments as functional when productive rearrangements were above 56.7% and as segregating when the standard deviation between donors was above 5%. A statistical classification framework was developed to diagnose cytomegalovirus status using the catalog of TCR beta chain sequences. V and J gene assignment, in a later analysis, came from comparing TCR nucleotide sequences with IMGT/GENE-DB human TR gene sequences. A later analysis assigned CDR3 sequences and most-parsimonious VDJ recombination scenarios with the TCRdist pipeline. A later analysis defined each TCR beta chain by its CDR3 amino acid sequence plus V-gene family, and excluded reads lacking a unique V-gene family. A later analysis removed 592 highly shared, low-generation-probability nucleotide sequences to deal with suspected cross-contamination and a sequencing artifact. In a later analysis, a clonal expansion index was calculated for each public chain from normalized within-repertoire ranks of inferred template counts. A later analysis computed generation probabilities with a VDJ recombination model fitted to out-of-frame rearrangements, and checked the results against IGoR. A later analysis scored TCR-TCR, TCR-HLA and TCR-CMV co-occurrence with hypergeometric tests, applying a repertoire-size bias correction to TCR pairs. False discovery rates were estimated in a later analysis by permuting HLA or CMV assignments 20 times. In a later analysis, co-occurring TCRs were grouped using DBSCAN, with TCRdist sequence similarity added in when clustering inside HLA-allele-positive subsets. Repertoires with fewer than 30,000 or more than 120,000 public chains, plus five repertoires with anomalous nucleotide sharing, were excluded from co-occurrence clustering. TCRdb retrieved this table from immuneACCESS and kept in-frame rearrangements only. Not all clones are present; in checked studies, unresolved V genes account for under half, and no reason is known for the remainder. V and J calls and clone size come straight from that table; D and trimming were deduced from the DNA. Here the sample has hundreds of thousands of clones; around 90% occur a single time. Less than 2.5% of the sample rests with the top ten.

In total, about 650 healthy bone marrow donors made up the cohort. At the time of sampling, every cohort member was nominally healthy, though immune exposures that went unrecorded were likely present. The donor was CMV seronegative and belonged to the group of 350 or so seronegative cohort members. A peripheral blood sample was provided by each donor, and peripheral blood mononuclear cells were used for TCR beta sequencing. The Qiagen DNeasy Blood Extraction Kit was used to extract genomic DNA from the blood cell samples. What was sequenced was PBMCs. The TCR comes from a woman younger than 30 in good health and CMV-seronegative.

CDR3 loop: CASSIVERGDYNEQFF. The base sequence is TGTGCCAGCAGTATCGTAGAGCGGGGGGATTACAATGAGCAGTTCTTC. The rearrangement combines TRBV9 with TRBJ2-1, with 9 bases in between that match TRBD2. CDR1 SGDLS and CDR2 YYNGEE are derived from the germline V gene. Spanning cysteine to phenylalanine, the CDR3 consists of 16 amino acids. Left in the record is the CDR3 DNA by itself, 48 bases read in frame from the first base. Germline trimming amounts to 5 bases on V and 4 bases on J, with 10 as the count of junction bases outside the gene matches.